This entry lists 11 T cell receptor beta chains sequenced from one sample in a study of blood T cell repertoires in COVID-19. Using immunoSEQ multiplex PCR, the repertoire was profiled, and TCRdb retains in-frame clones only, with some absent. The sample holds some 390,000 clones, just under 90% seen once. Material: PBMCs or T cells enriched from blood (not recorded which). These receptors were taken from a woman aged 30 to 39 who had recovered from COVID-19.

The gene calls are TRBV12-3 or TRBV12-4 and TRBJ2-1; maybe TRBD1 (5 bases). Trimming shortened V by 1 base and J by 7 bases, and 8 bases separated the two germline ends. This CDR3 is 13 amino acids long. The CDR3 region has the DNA TGTGCCAGCAGTTTAGAAGGGGTGAATGAGCAGTTCTTC. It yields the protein CASSLEGVNEQFF.

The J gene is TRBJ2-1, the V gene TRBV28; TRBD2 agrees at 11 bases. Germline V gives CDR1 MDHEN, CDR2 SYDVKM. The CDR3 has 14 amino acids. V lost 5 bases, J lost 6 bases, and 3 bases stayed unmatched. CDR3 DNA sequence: TGTGCCAGCAGTCCGGGACTAGCGGCCAATGAGCAGTTCTTC. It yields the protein CASSPGLAANEQFF.

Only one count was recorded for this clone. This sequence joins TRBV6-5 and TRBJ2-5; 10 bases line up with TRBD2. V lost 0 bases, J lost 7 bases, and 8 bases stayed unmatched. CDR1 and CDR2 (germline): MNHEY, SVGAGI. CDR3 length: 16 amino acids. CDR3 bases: TGTGCCAGCAGTTACTCTGGTAGCGGGGGGTCTTTGACCCAGTACTTC. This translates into CASSYSGSGGSLTQYF.

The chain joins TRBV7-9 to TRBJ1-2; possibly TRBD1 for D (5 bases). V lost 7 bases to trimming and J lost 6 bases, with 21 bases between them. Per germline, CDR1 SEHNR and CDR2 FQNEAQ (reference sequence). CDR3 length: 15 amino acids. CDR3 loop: CASTQGREDIDGYTF. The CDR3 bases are TGTGCCAGCACCCAAGGCAGGGAGGATATTGATGGCTACACCTTC.

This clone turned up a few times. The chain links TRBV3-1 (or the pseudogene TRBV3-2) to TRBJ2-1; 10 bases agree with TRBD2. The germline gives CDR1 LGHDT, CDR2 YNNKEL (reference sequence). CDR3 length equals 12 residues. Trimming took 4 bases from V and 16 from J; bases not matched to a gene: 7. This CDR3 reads CASSPTSGVGFF. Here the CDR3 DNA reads TGTGCCAGCAGCCCCACTAGCGGGGTGGGATTCTTC.

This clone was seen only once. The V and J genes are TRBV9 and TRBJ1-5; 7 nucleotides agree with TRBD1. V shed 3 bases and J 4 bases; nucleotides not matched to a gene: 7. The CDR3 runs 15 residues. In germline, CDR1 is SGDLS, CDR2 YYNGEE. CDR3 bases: TGTGCCAGCAGCGCCCTGACAGGGACGAATCAGCCCCAGCATTTT. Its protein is CASSALTGTNQPQHF.

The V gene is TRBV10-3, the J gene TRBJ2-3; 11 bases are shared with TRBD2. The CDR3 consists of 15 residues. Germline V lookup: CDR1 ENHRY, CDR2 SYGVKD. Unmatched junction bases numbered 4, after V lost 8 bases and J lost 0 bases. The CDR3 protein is CAIGRLAGSTDTQYF. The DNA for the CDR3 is TGTGCCATCGGCCGACTAGCGGGGAGCACAGATACGCAGTATTTT.

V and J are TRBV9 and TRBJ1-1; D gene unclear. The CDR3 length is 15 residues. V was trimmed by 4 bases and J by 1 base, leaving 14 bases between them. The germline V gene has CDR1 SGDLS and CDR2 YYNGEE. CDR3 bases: TGTGCCAGCAGCCACGAGGGATCCCGGAACACTGAAGCTTTCTTT. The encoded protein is CASSHEGSRNTEAFF.

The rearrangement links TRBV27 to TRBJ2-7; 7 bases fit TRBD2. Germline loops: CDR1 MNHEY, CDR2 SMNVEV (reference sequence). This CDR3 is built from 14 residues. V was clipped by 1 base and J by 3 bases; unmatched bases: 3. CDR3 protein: CASSLLGGVYEQYF. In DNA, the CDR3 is TGTGCCAGCAGTTTATTGGGGGGGGTCTACGAGCAGTACTTC.

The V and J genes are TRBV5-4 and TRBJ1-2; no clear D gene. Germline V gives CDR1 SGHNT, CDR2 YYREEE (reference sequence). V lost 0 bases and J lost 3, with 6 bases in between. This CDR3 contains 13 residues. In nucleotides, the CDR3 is TGTGCCAGCAGCTTGGGGTCGGACTATGGCTACACCTTC. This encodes CASSLGSDYGYTF.

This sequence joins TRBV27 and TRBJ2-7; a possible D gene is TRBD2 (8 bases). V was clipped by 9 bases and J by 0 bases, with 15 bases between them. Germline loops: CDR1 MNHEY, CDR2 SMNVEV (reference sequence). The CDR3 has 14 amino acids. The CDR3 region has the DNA TGTGCCAGTAGCGGGACAGCCATCTCCTACGAGCAGTACTTC. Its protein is CASSGTAISYEQYF.